These 14 T cell receptor beta chains came from one sample sequenced in a study of T cells in pancreatic ductal adenocarcinoma. Libraries were prepared by immunoSEQ multiplex PCR; TCRdb keeps only in-frame clonotypes and omits some of them. The sample lists some 16,000 clones; approximately 89% were seen once. No neoadjuvant therapy was given to the selected pancreatic ductal adenocarcinoma patients before their surgery. Sample: PBMCs. The receptors here all came from a human donor with pancreatic ductal adenocarcinoma.

CDR3 nucleotides: TGCGCCAGCACCTCTGGGGAGGGGCGCTCCTACGAGCAGTACTTC. It yields the protein CASTSGEGRSYEQYF. The chain is built from TRBV5-1 and TRBJ2-7, with TRBD2 matching over 7 bases. Germline CDR1 SGHRS, CDR2 YFSETQ. The length of the CDR3 is 15 residues. The V and J ends lost 6 bases and 0 bases, in that order; junction bases with no gene match: 9.

The chain joins TRBV29-1 to TRBJ2-7; perhaps TRBD2 as D (5 bases). The CDR3 contains 18 residues. Trimming stripped 0 bases from V and 0 bases from J, with 21 bases between. The V gene's germline CDR1 is SQVTM and CDR2 ANQGSEA. CDR3 loop: CSVEDRSSAETSSYEQYF. In nucleotides, the CDR3 is TGCAGCGTTGAAGATCGGAGTAGCGCCGAAACCTCCTCCTACGAGCAGTACTTC.

The chain uses TRBV2 and TRBJ1-2; D is ambiguous. Germline CDR1 is SNHLY and CDR2 is FYNNEI. Trimming took 7 bases from V and 0 from J, leaving 9 bases between them. The CDR3 runs 13 residues. For the CDR3, the DNA is TGTGCCAGCAACCGAGACTCTAACTATGGCTACACCTTC. Protein sequence: CASNRDSNYGYTF.

CDR3 residues: CAWSVGTSGGAFNEQFF. The CDR3 DNA is TGTGCCTGGAGTGTAGGGACTAGCGGGGGGGCCTTCAATGAGCAGTTCTTC. The J gene is TRBJ2-1, the V gene TRBV30; the match to TRBD2 covers 16 bases. The CDR3 extends over 17 amino acids. V was pared by 0 bases and J by 6 bases, with 5 bases of the junction left unmatched. Germline V gene lookup returns CDR1 GTSNPN and CDR2 SVGIG (reference sequence). Using reference TRBV30 and TRBJ2-1 for the parts outside the CDR3, the full variable domain is SQTIHQWPATLVQPVGSPLSLECTVEGTSNPNLYWYRQAAGRGLQLLFYSVGIGQISSEVPQNLSASRPQDRQFILSSKKLLLSDSGFYLCAWSVGTSGGAFNEQFFGPGTRLTVL.

The rearrangement joins TRBV18 to TRBJ1-2; 9 bases are a match to TRBD1. The V and J ends lost 4 bases and 6 bases, in that order; junction bases with no gene match: 3. The germline V gene encodes CDR1 KGHSH and CDR2 LQKENI. The CDR3 sequence is 13 residues long. CDR3 coding DNA: TGTGCCAGCTCACTGGGACAGGGAGATGGCTACACCTTC. The encoded protein is CASSLGQGDGYTF.

The rearrangement uses TRBV5-1 and TRBJ2-1, with D perhaps matching TRBD2 (6 bases). The CDR3 covers 15 residues. Germline loops: CDR1 SGHRS, CDR2 YFSETQ. V was shortened by 0 bases and J by 6 bases, with 13 bases between the two germline ends. The CDR3 reads CASSLEPWGGNEQFF. The CDR3 DNA sequence: TGCGCCAGCAGCTTGGAGCCGTGGGGAGGCAATGAGCAGTTCTTC.

This clone showed up just once. The V gene is TRBV7-9, the J gene TRBJ1-2, with D perhaps TRBD1 (5 bases). Per the germline V gene, CDR1 is SEHNR and CDR2 is FQNEAQ (reference sequence). The CDR3 totals 16 residues. V dropped 0 bases and J dropped 0 bases, with 11 bases sitting between them. DNA of the CDR3: TGTGCCAGCAGCTTAGCAGGGGAAAGAGCTAACTATGGCTACACCTTC. Translating gives CASSLAGERANYGYTF.

V is TRBV19 and J is TRBJ2-3; no firm D call. V was pared by 5 bases and J by 1 base, with 13 bases between. Germline V gene data show CDR1 as LNHDA and CDR2 as SQIVND (reference sequence). This CDR3 has 15 amino acids. This CDR3 is CASSSLPVGTDTQYF. CDR3 coding DNA: TGTGCCAGTAGTTCCTTGCCGGTAGGCACAGATACGCAGTATTTT.

The rearrangement joins TRBV4-1 to TRBJ1-3; a weak D match, TRBD1 (6 bases). Deletions cut 1 base from V and 0 bases from J, with 10 bases between. The CDR3 totals 16 residues. CDR1 is MGHRA and CDR2 is YSYEKL in the germline V gene. CDR3 nucleotide sequence: TGCGCCAGCAGCCAAGGGGACACGAGCTCTGGAAACACCATATATTTT. Translating gives CASSQGDTSSGNTIYF.

This chain uses TRBV7-9 with TRBJ1-2; 12 nucleotides agree with TRBD1. The J segment lost 6 bases and the V segment lost 5 bases, leaving 10 bases of the junction unmatched. This CDR3 comprises 16 residues. Looked up from germline, CDR1 is SEHNR and CDR2 is FQNEAQ (reference sequence). The CDR3 sequence: CASSPSRDRGQHGYTF. The CDR3, as DNA: TGTGCCAGCAGCCCTAGCCGGGACAGGGGGCAACATGGCTACACCTTC.

J is TRBJ2-1 and V is TRBV7-7; D is undetermined. Germline-derived CDR1 and CDR2 are SSHAT and FNYEAQ (reference sequence). V was trimmed by 3 bases and J by 0 bases, leaving 3 bases between them. CDR3 length: 13 amino acids. The CDR3 DNA follows: TGTGCCAGCAGCTTTAGCTCCTACAATGAGCAGTTCTTC. It is translated as CASSFSSYNEQFF.

This clone was detected once. The V and J genes are TRBV7-2 and TRBJ1-2; D is unresolved. Germline CDR1 and CDR2: SGHTA and FQGNSA. The V gene lost 1 base and the J gene lost 4 bases, with 13 bases spanning the gap. This CDR3 has 15 amino acids. The CDR3, as DNA: TGTGCCAGCAGCTTAGGTCTATCGAGGATCTATGGCTACACCTTC. Encoded protein: CASSLGLSRIYGYTF.

This chain links TRBV7-2 with TRBJ1-1; maybe TRBD1 (6 bases). There are 17 residues in the CDR3. Germline loops: CDR1 SGHTA, CDR2 FQGNSA. Trimming pared 4 bases from V and 1 base from J, leaving 19 bases between. In DNA, the CDR3 is TGTGCCAGCAGCTCATTCCGAGCAGGGGCTTGGAACACTGAAGCTTTCTTT. This encodes CASSSFRAGAWNTEAFF.

J is TRBJ1-2 and V is TRBV6-5; 8 nucleotides agree with TRBD1. The germline V gene encodes CDR1 MNHEY and CDR2 SVGAGI. Unmatched junction bases numbered 5, after V lost 4 bases and J lost 4 bases. This CDR3 region has 14 residues. CDR3 amino acids: CASSSPGQVYGYTF. CDR3 DNA: TGTGCCAGCAGTTCCCCGGGACAGGTCTATGGCTACACCTTC.